This T cell receptor (beta chain) was found in a study of CD8+ T cells in alopecia areata. Treatment indicated: oral pan-JAK inhibitor, 5-10 mg twice daily. The CDR3 runs to 15 residues. The ends were cut back, 5 bases at V and 1 base at J, with 9 bases in the middle. The germline V gene encodes CDR1 LNHNV and CDR2 YYDKDF (reference sequence). cDNA reverse transcribed from extracted RNA served as the sequencing template. Libraries were prepared by immunoSEQ multiplex PCR; TCRdb keeps only in-frame clonotypes and omits some of them. The data hold about 42,000 clones, with about 71% observed a single time.

V and J are TRBV15 and TRBJ2-6; D gene unclear. This clonotype was obtained from a human donor with alopecia areata. The material was CD8+ T cells sorted from blood, obtained at week 4, from a patient treated with tofacitinib. For the CDR3, the DNA is TGTGCCACCAGCCCGCGAAGTTCTGGGGCCAACGTCCTGACTTTC. Its protein product is CATSPRSSGANVLTF.